This T cell receptor (beta chain) was captured by sequencing in a study of shared clonotypes between healthy human individuals. CDR3 length equals 16 residues. Deletions cut 4 bases from V and 0 bases from J, with 13 bases between. CDR1 LNHDA and CDR2 SQIVND come from the germline V gene (reference sequence). The material for each subset, its genomic DNA, was split evenly across several immunoSEQ plates. Profiling relied on immunoSEQ multiplex PCR, and the TCRdb table lists in-frame clones only, not all of them. The sample carries some 510,000 clones, less than 85% recorded once. The sequence was collected from a woman aged 40 to 50 in good health. Some clones in this sample may be carry-over from other donors' samples. The chain carries TRBV19 and TRBJ2-1; D remains unclear. The sequencing input was PBMCs. CDR3 loop: CASSTRRTSSYNEQFF. The CDR3 region has the DNA TGTGCCAGTAGTACGAGGCGGACGAGCTCCTACAATGAGCAGTTCTTC.